Included here is one T cell receptor beta chain sequence, with context. V dropped 2 bases and J dropped 3 bases, with 7 bases sitting between them. The CDR3 spans 13 residues. CDR1 is MNHNS, CDR2 SASEGT, per germline. TCRdb's copy holds only in-frame clones and misses some; the assay was immunoSEQ multiplex PCR. The sample lists roughly 56,000 clones, 82% occurring once. This sample is drawn from a study of OX40 agonist ivuxolimab in advanced cancers. Sequencing used CD4+ or CD8+ T cells sorted from blood, obtained in a trial of the OX40 agonist ivuxolimab. The chain links TRBV6-1 to TRBJ1-2; D may be TRBD1 (5 bases). The receptor was isolated from an adult with an advanced solid tumor such as melanoma, head and neck, liver or kidney cancer. CDR3 in amino acids: CASSERGDYGYTF. For the CDR3, the DNA is TGTGCCAGCAGTGAAAGGGGTGACTATGGCTACACCTTC.